One and the same sample provided the 14 T cell receptor beta chains below, sequenced in a study of T cells after yellow fever vaccination. A single record per CDR3 protein comes from TCRdb applying MiXCR to the 5' RACE reads. The profile shows 200,000 to 300,000 distinct CDR3 sequences, approximately 13% of them singletons. The material sequenced was CD4+ T cells sorted from PBMCs, taken 45 days after the yellow fever booster vaccination. The receptors were sampled from a man aged 30 to 45 who received the YFV17D yellow fever vaccine.

The chain has TRBV12-3 or TRBV12-4 and TRBJ1-5, with a tentative D call TRBD1 (5 bases). The CDR3 is made up of 14 amino acids. V lost 4 bases, J lost 3 bases, and 10 bases lay in between. CDR3 nucleotide sequence: TGTGCCAGCAGTTCAGGGATTAACAATCAGCCCCAGCATTTT. Translating gives CASSSGINNQPQHF.

The V and J genes are TRBV20-1 and TRBJ1-2; 9 bases fit TRBD1. This CDR3 is built from 14 residues. Germline V gene lookup returns CDR1 DFQATT and CDR2 SNEGSKA (reference sequence). The trim removed 3 bases at V and 5 bases at J, leaving 7 bases unmatched. The CDR3 sequence is CSASLPGTGYGYTF. The CDR3 DNA reads as TGCAGTGCTAGTCTTCCGGGGACAGGGTATGGCTACACCTTC.

This clonotype has more than one count but fewer than ten. The gene calls are TRBV5-1 and TRBJ2-5, with D tentatively TRBD2 (6 bases). V was clipped by 4 bases and J by 5 bases, with 12 bases between them. The CDR3 runs to 13 residues. CDR1 is SGHRS and CDR2 is YFSETQ in the germline V gene. The CDR3 loop is CASSLATGETQYF. CDR3 DNA sequence: TGCGCCAGCAGCCTAGCGACCGGTGAGACCCAGTACTTC.

Only a few counts were recorded for this clonotype. The chain links TRBV7-6 to TRBJ2-3, with 12 bases identical to TRBD2. Germline V CDR1 and CDR2: SGHVS, FNYEAQ. The CDR3 runs to 17 residues. The ends lost 1 base at V and 5 bases at J; junction bases unmatched: 7. For the CDR3, the DNA is TGTGCCAGCAGCTTAGGTGCTAGCGGGAGGGCCGGAGATACGCAGTATTTT. This encodes CASSLGASGRAGDTQYF.

The chain carries TRBV24-1 and TRBJ1-1, with 7 positions matching TRBD1. Germline V gene data show CDR1 as KGHDR and CDR2 as SFDVKD. Trimming removed 3 bases from V and 4 bases from J; junction bases left unmatched: 7. The CDR3 is 15 residues long. CDR3 sequence reads: CATSDPRQGGTEAFF. As DNA, the CDR3 is TGTGCCACCAGTGATCCCCGACAGGGAGGCACTGAAGCTTTCTTT.

V and J are TRBV28 and TRBJ2-2; D remains unclear. Germline V gene lookup returns CDR1 MDHEN and CDR2 SYDVKM. The V gene lost 2 bases and the J gene lost 0 bases, with 7 bases spanning the gap. This CDR3 has 15 amino acids. The CDR3 bases are TGTGCCAGCAGTTTAATCAGCGCGAACACCGGGGAGCTGTTTTTT. Protein product: CASSLISANTGELFF.

The count of this clonotype is one. The chain has TRBV24-1 and TRBJ2-5; 7 nucleotides line up with TRBD1. Germline V gene lookup returns CDR1 KGHDR and CDR2 SFDVKD. V trimming: 5 bases; J trimming: 2 bases; junction bases outside the gene matches: 7. This CDR3 is 15 amino acids long. CDR3 amino acids: CATSANRGPQETQYF. The DNA for the CDR3 is TGTGCCACCAGTGCCAACAGGGGCCCGCAAGAGACCCAGTACTTC.

The V gene is TRBV7-9, the J gene TRBJ2-3, with a possible D match to TRBD1 (6 bases). V was shortened by 2 bases and J by 1 base, with 10 bases between the two germline ends. Germline values: CDR1 SEHNR, CDR2 FQNEAQ (reference sequence). The CDR3 sequence is 15 residues long. In DNA, the CDR3 is TGTGCCAGCAGCTTACCGCGGACAGGCACAGATACGCAGTATTTT. This translates into CASSLPRTGTDTQYF.

The chain carries TRBV20-1 and TRBJ1-5, with unresolved D. Trimming took off 5 bases at V and 0 bases at J, with 8 bases between the two ends. Germline CDR1 DFQATT, CDR2 SNEGSKA (reference sequence). The CDR3 is 13 amino acids. CDR3 DNA sequence: TGCAGTGCTCGGAGGAGTAGCAATCAGCCCCAGCATTTT. Translation gives CSARRSSNQPQHF.

This clonotype showed up many times. The chain links TRBV20-1 to TRBJ2-1; 10 bases map to TRBD1. The CDR3 extends over 14 amino acids. From germline, CDR1 is DFQATT and CDR2 SNEGSKA (reference sequence). The CDR3 region is CSILHGQGGNEQFF. The CDR3 coding sequence is TGCAGCATCCTTCACGGACAGGGGGGGAATGAGCAGTTCTTC.

This clonotype was counted only a few times. The chain is built from TRBV29-1 and TRBJ2-1; TRBD2 matches at 11 bases. Looked up from germline, CDR1 is SQVTM and CDR2 is ANQGSEA. V was pared by 1 base and J by 5 bases, with 13 bases of the junction left unmatched. This CDR3 is 18 amino acids long. The CDR3 DNA reads as TGCAGCGTTGAAGCCTACTATGTTAGCGGGAGGGCCCACAATGAGCAGTTCTTC. Amino acids: CSVEAYYVSGRAHNEQFF.

This clonotype came up a few times. This chain joins TRBV4-3 and TRBJ1-5, with D possibly matching TRBD1 (5 bases). With 3 bases removed from V and 8 bases from J, the gap between germline ends came to 14 bases. The length of the CDR3 is 14 residues. Germline values: CDR1 LGHNA, CDR2 YSLEER. In DNA, the CDR3 is TGCGCCAGCAGCCATGGACAAGGAGGGGAGCCCCAGCATTTT. Residues: CASSHGQGGEPQHF.

This clonotype was counted between two and nine times. The rearrangement joins TRBV7-9 to TRBJ2-3; a weak D match, TRBD2 (6 bases). This CDR3 is 15 amino acids long. CDR1 and CDR2 from the germline V gene are SEHNR and FQNEAQ (reference sequence). V was pared by 5 bases and J by 7 bases, with 19 bases between. The CDR3 is CASSLLGGVGNTQYF. CDR3 nucleotides: TGTGCCAGCAGCCTCCTCGGGGGAGTAGGAAATACGCAGTATTTT.

This clonotype was counted between two and nine times. The chain is built from TRBV25-1 and TRBJ2-5; D unresolved. This CDR3 is 15 amino acids long. V lost 8 bases to trimming and J lost 0 bases, with 16 bases between them. The germline gives CDR1 MGHDK, CDR2 SYGVNS. CDR3 nucleotide sequence: TGTGCCAGCGGCGCGGCCGAAGATTACCAAGAGACCCAGTACTTC. This gives the protein CASGAAEDYQETQYF.